In its sample, the clone carrying this T cell receptor beta chain was seen once. Its antigen is unidentified. Using a J-beta primer mix together with a sample-barcoded 5' primer, a second PCR was run for roughly 6 to 11 cycles. TCRdb recomputed calls from the 5' RACE reads with MiXCR, one row per CDR3 protein. The sample lists fewer than 2,000,000 distinct CDR3 sequences; roughly 32% were seen once. The V end lost 1 base, the J end lost 5 bases, and 17 bases lay between the germline ends. Germline lookup yields CDR1 SGHAT and CDR2 FQNNGV. The length of the CDR3 is 16 residues. The amount of total RNA extracted per sample was at least 5 micrograms. These data belong to a study of blood T cells in healthy people across ages. Study overall: Template switching captured about one barcoded beta molecule per two T cells. Findings and limits, study-wide: Bulk PBMC profiling left naive and antigen-experienced comparisons inconclusive. Higher diversity and more naive CD4+ cells were features of long-lived donors, compared to aged donors.

The TCR originated in a woman in her 30s in good health. Sequencing input: blood. The rearrangement uses TRBV11-2 and TRBJ2-5; D tentatively fits TRBD1 or TRBD2 (7 bases each). The CDR3 sequence: CASSLVEGGGRETQYF. The CDR3 DNA reads TGTGCCAGCAGCTTAGTAGAGGGAGGGGGCCGGGAGACCCAGTACTTC.